The T cell receptor beta chain described here comes from a study of blood T cell repertoires in COVID-19. Study details: Sites in the United States, Italy and Spain provided acute and convalescent COVID-19 samples. T cells, B-cell-depleted T cells, or PBMCs provided the cDNA or gDNA that served as material.

Here immunoSEQ multiplex PCR was the method, and the copy in TCRdb shows in-frame clones only, minus some. The sample holds under 200,000 clones, 80% to 95% seen once. The J segment lost 8 bases and the V segment lost 0 bases, leaving 3 bases of the junction unmatched. The germline V gene encodes CDR1 SGHRS and CDR2 YFSETQ. CDR3 length equals 15 residues. The receptor was isolated from a man aged 50-60 years with acute or convalescent COVID-19. J is TRBJ2-1 and V is TRBV5-1; 12 nucleotides line up with TRBD2. Sequencing was done on a sample of peripheral blood. DNA of the CDR3: TGCGCCAGCAGCTTGGGACTAGCGGGAGACCATGAGCAGTTCTTC. Its protein product is CASSLGLAGDHEQFF.